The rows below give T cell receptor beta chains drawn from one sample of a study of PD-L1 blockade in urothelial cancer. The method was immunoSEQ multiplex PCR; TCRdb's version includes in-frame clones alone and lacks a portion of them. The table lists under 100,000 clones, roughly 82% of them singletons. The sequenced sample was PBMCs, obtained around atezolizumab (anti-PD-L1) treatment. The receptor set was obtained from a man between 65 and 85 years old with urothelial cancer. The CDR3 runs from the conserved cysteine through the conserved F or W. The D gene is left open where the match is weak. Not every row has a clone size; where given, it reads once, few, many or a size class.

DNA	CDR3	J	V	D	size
TGCAGCGTGAAGCTGGACAGCTCTGGAAACACCATATATTTT	CSVKLDSSGNTIYF	TRBJ1-3	TRBV29-1	.	few
TGTGCCAGCTCACCACTGCCGACAAGTACCTACGAGCAGTACTTC	CASSPLPTSTYEQYF	TRBJ2-7	TRBV18	.	.
TGCGCCAGCAGCCGAGGTGTTGGACAGATCGGGGATGAGCAGTTCTTC	CASSRGVGQIGDEQFF	TRBJ2-1	TRBV5-1	.	.
TGTGCCAGCTCACTACGTCCCAGGGGGCCTGACGAGCAGTACTTC	CASSLRPRGPDEQYF	TRBJ2-7	TRBV18	TRBD1	.
TGTGCCAGCAGTTTAGGGGACTTCTACAATGAGCAGTTCTTC	CASSLGDFYNEQFF	TRBJ2-1	TRBV27	.	.
TGTGCCAGCAGCGTAGGGGAGCCGACTAGCACAGATACGCAGTATTTT	CASSVGEPTSTDTQYF	TRBJ2-3	TRBV9	.	once
TGTGCCAGCTCACCGAACCGCGGAAACAATGAGCAGTTCTTC	CASSPNRGNNEQFF	TRBJ2-1	TRBV18	.	.
TGTGCCAGCAGCTTTGGGCAGGCCAATGAGCAGTTCTTC	CASSFGQANEQFF	TRBJ2-1	TRBV5-4	.	few
TGCGCCAGCAGCCAAGCTAGCGGGAGGGACCCAGATACGCAGTATTTT	CASSQASGRDPDTQYF	TRBJ2-3	TRBV4-3	TRBD2	.
TGTGCCAGTAGTACCCCGCCGACAGATGGTATCCAGCATTTT	CASSTPPTDGIQHF	TRBJ1-5	TRBV19	.	.
TGCGCCAGCAGCCCGGCCCCGATGACAGGGGATGCCGAGCAGTACTTC	CASSPAPMTGDAEQYF	TRBJ2-7	TRBV5-1	TRBD1	.
TGTGCCAGCAGTGAAGTGAGCGGGGGAGGCACAGATACGCAGTATTTT	CASSEVSGGGTDTQYF	TRBJ2-3	TRBV2	TRBD2	.
TGTGCCAGCAGTGCTCCGGGACAGGGATATAATGAGCAGTTCTTC	CASSAPGQGYNEQFF	TRBJ2-1	TRBV6-5	TRBD1	.
TGTGCCAGCTCACAGGGTAGCGGGGTTTTATATGAGCAGTTCTTC	CASSQGSGVLYEQFF	TRBJ2-1	TRBV18	TRBD2	.
TGCAGCGCCACGTACGGGTTTCAGGGGACCGGGGAGCTGTTTTTT	CSATYGFQGTGELFF	TRBJ2-2	TRBV29-1	.	.
TGTGCCAGCAGCCCAGTCCCGGACAGAGCCGAATACGAGCAGTACTTC	CASSPVPDRAEYEQYF	TRBJ2-7	TRBV4-2	.	.
TGTGCCAGTAGTATACCACTCATAGGACAGGGGGGAAATGAGCAGTTCTTC	CASSIPLIGQGGNEQFF	TRBJ2-1	TRBV19	TRBD1	.
TGTGCCAGCAGTTTACAACAGCCGAGGCAGTTCTTC	CASSLQQPRQFF	TRBJ2-1	TRBV2	.	once
TGTGCCAGCAGCCTGGGACTAGCCCCCCCCTACGAGCAGTACTTC	CASSLGLAPPYEQYF	TRBJ2-7	TRBV5-4	TRBD2	.
TGCGCCAGCAGCCTAGGGACTAGCGGGAGTTATGAGCAGTTCTTC	CASSLGTSGSYEQFF	TRBJ2-1	TRBV5-1	TRBD2	.
TGCGCCAGCAGCCAAGGGGACAGGGGCCCCTACGAGCAGTACTTC	CASSQGDRGPYEQYF	TRBJ2-7	TRBV4-1	TRBD1	.
TGTGCCAGCAGCTTGGTGTCAGACTACGAGCAGTACTTC	CASSLVSDYEQYF	TRBJ2-7	TRBV5-5	.	.
TGTGCCAGCAGCTTGGAATACAGGGGGAACTACGAGCAGTACTTC	CASSLEYRGNYEQYF	TRBJ2-7	TRBV5-6	TRBD1	.
TGTGCCAGCAGCGTAGGGACAGCCTCTTACGCCCCCCCGAAATTTACCTATGGCTACACCTTC	CASSVGTASYAPPKFTYGYTF	TRBJ1-2	TRBV9	.	.
TGCGCCAGCAGCTTGAGCCCTACAGGGGAAGCTTTCTTT	CASSLSPTGEAFF	TRBJ1-1	TRBV5-1	.	.
TGTGCCAGCAGCACACTAGCGGGAGGCCCCAGTGAGCAGTTCTTC	CASSTLAGGPSEQFF	TRBJ2-1	TRBV7-2	TRBD2	.
TGTGCCAGCGCCGCACAGGCCTACGAGCAGTACTTC	CASAAQAYEQYF	TRBJ2-7	TRBV25-1	.	.
TGTGCCAGCAGTTACGGGGGCCATGTAAATTCACCCCTCCACTTT	CASSYGGHVNSPLHF	TRBJ1-6	TRBV6-6	.	.
TGCGCCAGCAGCCAAGATTACCGGGCTAGCGGGAGTACTCAATTCAGGGAGCAGTTCTTC	CASSQDYRASGSTQFREQFF	TRBJ2-1	TRBV4-3	TRBD2	.
TGTGCCAGCAGCGCTAGCGGGAGTAATGAGCAGTTCTTC	CASSASGSNEQFF	TRBJ2-1	TRBV7-3	TRBD2	.
TGCGCCAGCAGCTCCTCCGAAGGGGGCTTCGGCTATGGCTACACCTTC	CASSSSEGGFGYGYTF	TRBJ1-2	TRBV5-1	TRBD1	.
TGTGCCAGTAGTCAACGCGAGGAGACCCAGTACTTC	CASSQREETQYF	TRBJ2-5	TRBV19	.	.
TGTGCCAGCAGTGGGCGGCAAGAGACCCAGTACTTC	CASSGRQETQYF	TRBJ2-5	TRBV2	.	.
TGTGCCAGCAGTTTGAAGGGACAGGGGGCAACTAGCGTAAAAGAGACCCAGTACTTC	CASSLKGQGATSVKETQYF	TRBJ2-5	TRBV27	TRBD1	.
TGCGCCAGCATCCTCCGAGGATCCCCGGGATTCGAGCAGTTCTTC	CASILRGSPGFEQFF	TRBJ2-1	TRBV23-1	.	.
TGCGCCAGCAGCTTGGGCTGGCAGAACACTGAAGCTTTCTTT	CASSLGWQNTEAFF	TRBJ1-1	TRBV5-1	.	.
TGTGCCAGCAGCCAGCCGGGGGGAGGGGCGTTC	CASSQPGGGAF	TRBJ2-7	TRBV6-5	TRBD2	.
TGTGCCAGCAGTGAAATTGTGGCGGTAGCCAAAAACATTCAGTACTTC	CASSEIVAVAKNIQYF	TRBJ2-4	TRBV2	.	few
TGTGCCAGAAGCCCAATCAGGGAAGTGAGTAGAAATTCACCCCTCCACTTT	CARSPIREVSRNSPLHF	TRBJ1-6	TRBV5-3	.	.
TGTGCCAGCAGCCGCGTAGCCAGGCGGGGGGCCTGGGATACGCAGTATTTT	CASSRVARRGAWDTQYF	TRBJ2-3	TRBV4-2	TRBD2	.
TGTGCCAGCACCTCGTGTTACGAGCAGTACTTC	CASTSCYEQYF	TRBJ2-7	TRBV6-4	.	.
TGTGCCAGCAGAGTGGACAGGACCAGCAATCAGCCCCAGCATTTT	CASRVDRTSNQPQHF	TRBJ1-5	TRBV6-1	TRBD1	.
TGTGCCAGCAGCCTCAGAGGGAGCCGCCTTAACTATGGCTACACCTTC	CASSLRGSRLNYGYTF	TRBJ1-2	TRBV7-8	.	.
TGTGCCAGCAGCTTAGCCCGGGACAGGGAAGCTTTCTTT	CASSLARDREAFF	TRBJ1-1	TRBV11-3	TRBD1	few
TGCGCCAGCAGCTTGGTGCCTAACAATGAGCAGTTCTTC	CASSLVPNNEQFF	TRBJ2-1	TRBV5-1	.	once
TGCGCCAGCAGACACGGACTAGCGGGCGACAATGAGCAGTTCTTC	CASRHGLAGDNEQFF	TRBJ2-1	TRBV5-1	TRBD2	.
TGTGCCAGCAGCTTAAATGAGGCTGAAGCTTTCTTT	CASSLNEAEAFF	TRBJ1-1	TRBV7-2	.	.
TGTGCCAGCTCACCAAGCGGGACAGGGAACACTGAAGCTTTCTTT	CASSPSGTGNTEAFF	TRBJ1-1	TRBV18	TRBD1	.
TGTGCCAGCAGCCCTCCTTTCCACACCGGGGAGCTGTTTTTT	CASSPPFHTGELFF	TRBJ2-2	TRBV4-1	.	.
TGTGCCAGTAGTATGGGACAGGTTTTTAGCAATCAGCCCCAGCATTTT	CASSMGQVFSNQPQHF	TRBJ1-5	TRBV19	TRBD1	.
TGTGCCAGCCGAGCGACAGTGGCCGGGGAGCTGTTTTTT	CASRATVAGELFF	TRBJ2-2	TRBV6-1	.	.
TGTGCCAGCAGCTTGGTAGCGGAGGGCCTCTACAATGAGCAGTTCTTC	CASSLVAEGLYNEQFF	TRBJ2-1	TRBV5-6	.	many
TGTGCCAGTAGTACCCGACAGGTCCCAGATACGCAGTATTTT	CASSTRQVPDTQYF	TRBJ2-3	TRBV19	.	.
TGTGCCAGCAGTGACAAATGGACAGGGAGGCTCGAAAAACTGTTTTTT	CASSDKWTGRLEKLFF	TRBJ1-4	TRBV6-1	TRBD1	.